This T cell receptor beta chain is from a study of Ad26.COV2.S vaccination and SARS-CoV-2 variants. The wider study: Once or twice, 56 days apart, Ad26.COV2.S was delivered intramuscularly. Study outcomes and limitations: Total T cell responses were possibly underestimated by TCR breadth and depth analyses.

V trimming: 6 bases; J trimming: 3 bases; junction bases outside the gene matches: 16. Germline-derived CDR1 and CDR2 are SQVTM and ANQGSEA. This CDR3 has 16 residues. Noted treatment: about 20 received Ad26.COV2.S at low or high dose, single or two shots; about five received placebo; per-sample allocation not given. Each sample was drawn 63 days after the first injection (of vaccine or placebo). This person who donated was an adult of 18-55 years in Boston. This clone was seen a single time. Its antigen remains unknown. Repertoires were generated with immunoSEQ multiplex PCR, while TCRdb's copy carries only in-frame clones and drops some. The table shows about 680,000 clones, with roughly 90% occurring only once.

The clonotype comes from a person between 18 and 60 years old who received the Ad26.COV2.S COVID-19 vaccine or a placebo. The chain has TRBV29-1 and TRBJ1-1; 7 nucleotides agree with TRBD1. The sample here was peripheral blood, taken in a trial of Ad26.COV2.S vaccine versus placebo. The CDR3 DNA is TGCAGCGTCGTTACCAGGGGGGCGCCCAGGGACACTGAAGCTTTCTTT. Protein: CSVVTRGAPRDTEAFF.